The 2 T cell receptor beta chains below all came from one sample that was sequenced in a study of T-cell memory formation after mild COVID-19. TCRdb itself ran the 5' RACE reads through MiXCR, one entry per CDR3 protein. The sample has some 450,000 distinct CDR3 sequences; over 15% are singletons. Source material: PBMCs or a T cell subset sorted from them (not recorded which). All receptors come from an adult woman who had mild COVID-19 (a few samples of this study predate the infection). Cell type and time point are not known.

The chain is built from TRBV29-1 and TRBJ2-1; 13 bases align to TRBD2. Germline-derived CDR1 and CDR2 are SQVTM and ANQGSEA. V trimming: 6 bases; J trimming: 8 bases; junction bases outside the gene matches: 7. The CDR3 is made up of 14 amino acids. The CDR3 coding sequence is TGCAGCGTCGGGACTAGCGGGGCCGGATATGAGCAGTTCTTC. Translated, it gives CSVGTSGAGYEQFF.

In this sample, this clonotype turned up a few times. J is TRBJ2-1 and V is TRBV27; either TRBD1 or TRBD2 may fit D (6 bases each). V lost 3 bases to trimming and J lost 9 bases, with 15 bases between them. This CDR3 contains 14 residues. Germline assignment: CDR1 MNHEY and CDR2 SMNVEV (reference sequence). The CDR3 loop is CASSLVGGRSEQFF. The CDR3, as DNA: TGTGCCAGCAGTTTGGTGGGGGGCAGAAGTGAGCAGTTCTTC.